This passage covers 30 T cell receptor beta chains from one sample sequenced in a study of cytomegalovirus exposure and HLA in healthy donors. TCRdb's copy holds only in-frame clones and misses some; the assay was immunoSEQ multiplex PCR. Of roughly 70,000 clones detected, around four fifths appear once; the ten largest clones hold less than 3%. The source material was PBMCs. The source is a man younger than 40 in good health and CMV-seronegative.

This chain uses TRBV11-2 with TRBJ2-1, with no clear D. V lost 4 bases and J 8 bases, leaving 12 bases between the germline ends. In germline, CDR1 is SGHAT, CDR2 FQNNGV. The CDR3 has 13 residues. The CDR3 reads CASSSSPTDEQFF. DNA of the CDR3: TGTGCCAGCAGCTCCTCGCCTACAGATGAGCAGTTCTTC. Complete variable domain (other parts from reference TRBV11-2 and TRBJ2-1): EAGVAQSPRYKIIEKRQSVAFWCNPISGHATLYWYQQILGQGPKLLIQFQNNGVVDDSQLPKDRFSAERLKGVDSTLKIQPAKLEDSAVYLCASSSSPTDEQFFGPGTRLTVL.

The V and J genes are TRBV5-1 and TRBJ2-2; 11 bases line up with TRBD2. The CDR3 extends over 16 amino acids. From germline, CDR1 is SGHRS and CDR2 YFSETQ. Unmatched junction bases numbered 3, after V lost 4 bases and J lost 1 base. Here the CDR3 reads CASSPGTSGNTGELFF. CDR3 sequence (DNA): TGCGCCAGCAGCCCCGGGACTAGCGGGAACACCGGGGAGCTGTTTTTT. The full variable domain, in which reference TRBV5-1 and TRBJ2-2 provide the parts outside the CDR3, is KAGVTQTPRYLIKTRGQQVTLSCSPISGHRSVSWYQQTPGQGLQFLFEYFSETQRNKGNFPGRFSGRQFSNSRSEMNVSTLELGDSALYLCASSPGTSGNTGELFFGEGSRLTVL.

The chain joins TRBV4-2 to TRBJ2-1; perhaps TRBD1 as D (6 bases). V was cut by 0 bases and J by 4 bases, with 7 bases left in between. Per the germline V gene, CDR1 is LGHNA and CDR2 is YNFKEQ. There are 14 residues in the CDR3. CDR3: CASSQETGYNEQFF. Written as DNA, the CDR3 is TGTGCCAGCAGCCAAGAGACAGGATACAATGAGCAGTTCTTC.

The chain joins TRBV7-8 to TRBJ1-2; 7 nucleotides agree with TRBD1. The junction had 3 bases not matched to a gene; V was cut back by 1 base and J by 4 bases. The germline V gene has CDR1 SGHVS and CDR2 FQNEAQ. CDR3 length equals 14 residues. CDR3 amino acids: CASSLDRGSYGYTF. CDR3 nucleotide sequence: TGTGCCAGCAGCTTAGACAGGGGTAGCTATGGCTACACCTTC.

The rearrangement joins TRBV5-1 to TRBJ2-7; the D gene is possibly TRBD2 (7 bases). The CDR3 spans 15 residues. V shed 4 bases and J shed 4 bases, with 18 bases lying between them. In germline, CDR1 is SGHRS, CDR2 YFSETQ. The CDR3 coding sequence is TGCGCCAGCAGCCAGGGAAGCGGGACAAGATACGAGCAGTACTTC. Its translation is CASSQGSGTRYEQYF.

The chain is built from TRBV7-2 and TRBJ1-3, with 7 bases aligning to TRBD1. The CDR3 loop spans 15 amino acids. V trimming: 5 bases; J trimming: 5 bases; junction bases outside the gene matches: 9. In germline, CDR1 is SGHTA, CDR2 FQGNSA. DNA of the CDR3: TGTGCCAGCAGCAAGCGAAGGGACAGTAGAAACACCATATATTTT. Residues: CASSKRRDSRNTIYF.

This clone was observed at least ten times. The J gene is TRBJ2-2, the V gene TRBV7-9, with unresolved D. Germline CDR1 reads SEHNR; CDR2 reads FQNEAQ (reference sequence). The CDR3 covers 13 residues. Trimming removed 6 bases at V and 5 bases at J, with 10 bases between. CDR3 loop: CASSRPGTGELFF. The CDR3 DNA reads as TGTGCCAGCAGTCGACCCGGGACCGGGGAGCTGTTTTTT.

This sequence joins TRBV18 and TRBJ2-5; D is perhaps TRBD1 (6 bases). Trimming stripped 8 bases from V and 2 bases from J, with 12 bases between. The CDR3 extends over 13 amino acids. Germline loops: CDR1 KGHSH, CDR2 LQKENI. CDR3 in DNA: TGTGCCAGCCCGCGGACAGCTCAAGAGACCCAGTACTTC. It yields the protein CASPRTAQETQYF.

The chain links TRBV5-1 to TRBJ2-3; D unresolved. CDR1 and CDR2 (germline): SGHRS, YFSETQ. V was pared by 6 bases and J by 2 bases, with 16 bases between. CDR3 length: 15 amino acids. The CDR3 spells CASTSGGLNTDTQYF. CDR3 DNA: TGCGCCAGCACCTCCGGCGGATTAAACACAGATACGCAGTATTTT.

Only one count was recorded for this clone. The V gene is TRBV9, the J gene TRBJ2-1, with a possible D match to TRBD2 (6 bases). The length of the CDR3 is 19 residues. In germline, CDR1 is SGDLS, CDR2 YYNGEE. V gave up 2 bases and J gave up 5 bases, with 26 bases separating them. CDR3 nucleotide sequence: TGTGCCAGCAGCGTCGGACAACTAGCTGGGTATCTAGCTGACAATGAGCAGTTCTTC. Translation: CASSVGQLAGYLADNEQFF.

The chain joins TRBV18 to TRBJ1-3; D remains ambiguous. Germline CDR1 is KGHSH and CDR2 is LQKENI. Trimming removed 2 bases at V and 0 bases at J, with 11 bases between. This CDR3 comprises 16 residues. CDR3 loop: CASSPTDPGSGNTIYF. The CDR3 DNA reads TGTGCCAGCTCACCAACAGACCCAGGCTCTGGAAACACCATATATTTT.

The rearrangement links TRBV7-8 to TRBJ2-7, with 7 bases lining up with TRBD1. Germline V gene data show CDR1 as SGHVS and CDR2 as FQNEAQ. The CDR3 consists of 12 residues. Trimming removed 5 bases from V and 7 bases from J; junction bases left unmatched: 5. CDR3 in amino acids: CASSRNRGEQYV. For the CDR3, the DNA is TGTGCCAGCAGCCGCAACAGGGGAGAGCAGTACGTC.

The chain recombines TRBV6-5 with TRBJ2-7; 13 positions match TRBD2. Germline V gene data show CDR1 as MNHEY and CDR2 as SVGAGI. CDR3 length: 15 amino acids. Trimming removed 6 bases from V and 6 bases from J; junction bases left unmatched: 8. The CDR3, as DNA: TGTGCCAGCAGACCCCCGGGACTAGCGGGGAGCGAGCAGTACTTC. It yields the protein CASRPPGLAGSEQYF.

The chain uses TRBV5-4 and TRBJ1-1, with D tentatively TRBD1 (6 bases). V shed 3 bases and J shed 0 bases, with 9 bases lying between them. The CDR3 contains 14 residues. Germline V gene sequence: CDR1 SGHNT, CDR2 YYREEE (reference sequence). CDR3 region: CASSSQGMNTEAFF. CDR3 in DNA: TGTGCCAGCAGCTCTCAGGGGATGAACACTGAAGCTTTCTTT.

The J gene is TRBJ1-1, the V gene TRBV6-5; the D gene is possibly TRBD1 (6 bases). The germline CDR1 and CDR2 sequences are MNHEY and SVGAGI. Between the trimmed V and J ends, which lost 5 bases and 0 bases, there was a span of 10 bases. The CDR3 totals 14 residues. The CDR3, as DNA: TGTGCCAGCAGTCCGGACAGAATGAACACTGAAGCTTTCTTT. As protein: CASSPDRMNTEAFF.

The CDR3 protein is CASSQGGRNTEAFF. In nucleotides, the CDR3 is TGCGCCAGCAGCCAGGGGGGGAGGAACACTGAAGCTTTCTTT. The genes are TRBV4-1 and TRBJ1-1; D possibly corresponds to TRBD1 (5 bases). Germline assignment: CDR1 MGHRA and CDR2 YSYEKL. V lost 3 bases and J lost 1, with 9 bases in between. The CDR3 covers 14 residues.

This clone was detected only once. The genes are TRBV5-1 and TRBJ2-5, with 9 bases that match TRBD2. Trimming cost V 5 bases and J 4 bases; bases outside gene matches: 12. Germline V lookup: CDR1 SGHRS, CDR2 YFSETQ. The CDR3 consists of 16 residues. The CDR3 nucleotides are TGCGCCAGCAGTTCAGGGGGACTAGCTTTTACAGAGACCCAGTACTTC. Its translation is CASSSGGLAFTETQYF. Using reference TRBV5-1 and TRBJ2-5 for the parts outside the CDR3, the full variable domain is KAGVTQTPRYLIKTRGQQVTLSCSPISGHRSVSWYQQTPGQGLQFLFEYFSETQRNKGNFPGRFSGRQFSNSRSEMNVSTLELGDSALYLCASSSGGLAFTETQYFGPGTRLLVL.

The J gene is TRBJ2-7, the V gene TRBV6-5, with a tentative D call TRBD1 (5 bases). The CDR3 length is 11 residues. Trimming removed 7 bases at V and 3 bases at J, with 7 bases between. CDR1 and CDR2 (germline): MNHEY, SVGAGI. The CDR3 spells CASTQGYEQYF. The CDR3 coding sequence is TGTGCCAGCACCCAGGGCTACGAGCAGTACTTC.

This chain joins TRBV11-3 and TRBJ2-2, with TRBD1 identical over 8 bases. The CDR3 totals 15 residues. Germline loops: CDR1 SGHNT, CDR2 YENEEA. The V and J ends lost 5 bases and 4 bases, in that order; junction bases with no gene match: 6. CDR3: CASSQGARGTGELFF. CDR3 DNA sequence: TGTGCCAGCAGCCAGGGGGCGCGTGGCACCGGGGAGCTGTTTTTT.

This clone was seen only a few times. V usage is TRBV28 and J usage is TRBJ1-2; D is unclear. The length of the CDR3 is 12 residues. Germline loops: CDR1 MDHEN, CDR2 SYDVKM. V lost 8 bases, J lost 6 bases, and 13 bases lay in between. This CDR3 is CASGPISDGYTF. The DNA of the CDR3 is TGTGCCAGCGGGCCCATATCCGATGGCTACACCTTC.

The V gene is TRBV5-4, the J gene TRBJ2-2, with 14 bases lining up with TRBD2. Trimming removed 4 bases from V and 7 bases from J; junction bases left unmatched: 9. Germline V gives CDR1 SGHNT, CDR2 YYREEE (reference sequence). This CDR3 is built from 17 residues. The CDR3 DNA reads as TGTGCCAGCAGCCCTAAAGGGACTAGCGGGAGAGGCGGGGAGCTGTTTTTT. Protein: CASSPKGTSGRGGELFF. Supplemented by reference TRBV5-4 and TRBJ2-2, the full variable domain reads ETGVTQSPTHLIKTRGQQVTLRCSSQSGHNTVSWYQQALGQGPQFIFQYYREEENGRGNFPPRFSGLQFPNYSSELNVNALELDDSALYLCASSPKGTSGRGGELFFGEGSRLTVL.

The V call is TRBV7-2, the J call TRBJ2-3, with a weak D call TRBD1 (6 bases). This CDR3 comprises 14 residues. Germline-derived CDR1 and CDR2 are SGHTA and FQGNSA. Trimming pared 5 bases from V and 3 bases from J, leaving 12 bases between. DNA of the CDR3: TGTGCCAGCAGCCCAGGTCAGGGGACAGATACGCAGTATTTT. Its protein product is CASSPGQGTDTQYF.

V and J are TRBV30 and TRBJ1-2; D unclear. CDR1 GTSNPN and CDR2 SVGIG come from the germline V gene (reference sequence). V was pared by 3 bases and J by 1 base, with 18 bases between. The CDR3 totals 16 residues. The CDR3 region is CAWRSGPEYYNYGYTF. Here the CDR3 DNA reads TGTGCCTGGAGGTCGGGTCCAGAATATTATAACTATGGCTACACCTTC. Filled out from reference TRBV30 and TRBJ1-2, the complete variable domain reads SQTIHQWPATLVQPVGSPLSLECTVEGTSNPNLYWYRQAAGRGLQLLFYSVGIGQISSEVPQNLSASRPQDRQFILSSKKLLLSDSGFYLCAWRSGPEYYNYGYTFGSGTRLTVV.

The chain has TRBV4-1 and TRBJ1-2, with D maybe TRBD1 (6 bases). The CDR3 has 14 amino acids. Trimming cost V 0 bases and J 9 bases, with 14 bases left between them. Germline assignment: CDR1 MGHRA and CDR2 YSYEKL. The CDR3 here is CASSQEDRSQSYTF. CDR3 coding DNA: TGCGCCAGCAGCCAAGAAGACAGGAGCCAGAGCTACACCTTC.

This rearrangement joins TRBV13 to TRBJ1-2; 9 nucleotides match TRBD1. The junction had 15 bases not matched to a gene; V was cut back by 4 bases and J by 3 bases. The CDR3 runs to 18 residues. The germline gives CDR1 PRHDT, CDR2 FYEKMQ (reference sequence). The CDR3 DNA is TGTGCCAGCAGCTCTCAACAGGGGGCACCTGTTTTGGACTATGGCTACACCTTC. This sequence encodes CASSSQQGAPVLDYGYTF.

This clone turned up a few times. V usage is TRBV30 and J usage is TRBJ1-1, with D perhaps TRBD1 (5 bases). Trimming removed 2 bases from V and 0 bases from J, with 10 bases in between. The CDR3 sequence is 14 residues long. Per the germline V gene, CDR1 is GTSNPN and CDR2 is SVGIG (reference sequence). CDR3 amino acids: CAWSTGSMNTEAFF. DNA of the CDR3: TGTGCCTGGAGTACAGGCTCCATGAACACTGAAGCTTTCTTT.

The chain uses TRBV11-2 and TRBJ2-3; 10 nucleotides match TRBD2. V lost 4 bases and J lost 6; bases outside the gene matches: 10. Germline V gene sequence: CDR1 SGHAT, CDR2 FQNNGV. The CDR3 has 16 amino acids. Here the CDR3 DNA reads TGTGCCAGCAGCTGGAATTTAGCGGGGGGCCGGGATACGCAGTATTTT. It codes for CASSWNLAGGRDTQYF.

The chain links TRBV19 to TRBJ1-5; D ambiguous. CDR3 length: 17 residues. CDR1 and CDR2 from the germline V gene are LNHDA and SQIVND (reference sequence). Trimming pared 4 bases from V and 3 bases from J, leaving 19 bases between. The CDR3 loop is CASSTGFTAPINQPQHF. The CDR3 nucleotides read TGTGCCAGTAGTACGGGTTTCACCGCACCTATCAATCAGCCCCAGCATTTT. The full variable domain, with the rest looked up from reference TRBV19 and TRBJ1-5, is DGGITQSPKYLFRKEGQNVTLSCEQNLNHDAMYWYRQDPGQGLRLIYYSQIVNDFQKGDIAEGYSVSREKKESFPLTVTSAQKNPTAFYLCASSTGFTAPINQPQHFGDGTRLSIL.

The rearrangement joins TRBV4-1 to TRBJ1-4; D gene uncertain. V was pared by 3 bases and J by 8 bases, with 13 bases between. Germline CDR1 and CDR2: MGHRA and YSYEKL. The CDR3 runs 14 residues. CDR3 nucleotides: TGCGCCAGCAGCCATCACCCGCAGAAAGAAAAACTGTTTTTT. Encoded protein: CASSHHPQKEKLFF.

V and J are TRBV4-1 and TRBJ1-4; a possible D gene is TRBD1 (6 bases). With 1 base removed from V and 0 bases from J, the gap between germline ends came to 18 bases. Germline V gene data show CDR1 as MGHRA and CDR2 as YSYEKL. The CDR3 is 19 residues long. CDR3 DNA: TGCGCCAGCAGCCAAGTAATTCAGGGGATCCTCTCAACTAATGAAAAACTGTTTTTT. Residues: CASSQVIQGILSTNEKLFF.